These T cell receptor beta chains were read from a single sample in a study of CXCR3-negative and CXCR3-positive naive CD8 T cells. Reprocessing the 5' RACE reads, TCRdb reports a single entry for every CDR3 protein and omits DNA. This repertoire includes 35,000 to 55,000 distinct CDR3 sequences. The sequenced sample was naive CXCR3- CD8+ T cells from blood. The source is a human donor in good health. Some clones in this sample may be carry-over from other donors' samples. CDR3s include the opening cysteine and the closing phenylalanine or tryptophan. A clone size is listed for some rows: how often the clone was seen (once, few, many), or a class if it is expanded.

J: TRBJ2-1; V: TRBV28; size: NA; CDR3: CASSSPGGGSYNEQFF
J: TRBJ2-7; V: TRBV28; size: NA; CDR3: CASSFSDYEQYF
J: TRBJ1-2; V: TRBV12-3/TRBV12-4; size: NA; CDR3: CASSKGTELPYGYTF
J: TRBJ2-7; V: TRBV28; size: NA; CDR3: CASSPLGGTYEQYF
J: TRBJ2-7; V: TRBV29-1; size: NA; CDR3: CSVEDRATGRPYEQYF
J: TRBJ1-3; V: TRBV29-1; size: NA; CDR3: CSVARGWSGDFEDTIYF
J: TRBJ2-1; V: TRBV24-1; size: NA; CDR3: CATSGRTGNEQFF
J: TRBJ2-5; V: TRBV7-2; size: NA; CDR3: CASSLAPGPQETQYF
J: TRBJ2-2; V: TRBV21-1; size: NA; CDR3: CASSKVDSTGELFF
J: TRBJ2-7; V: TRBV5-1; size: NA; CDR3: CASSPGQGLEEQYF
J: TRBJ2-7; V: TRBV7-8; size: NA; CDR3: CASRLGSGHALNYEQYF
J: TRBJ2-5; V: TRBV12-3/TRBV12-4; size: NA; CDR3: CASSLTRIQETQYF
J: TRBJ1-1; V: TRBV7-9; size: NA; CDR3: CASSLGQNEAFF
J: TRBJ2-2; V: TRBV6-5; size: NA; CDR3: CASSETGIGELFF
J: TRBJ2-7; V: TRBV29-1; size: NA; CDR3: CSVEDEGSSSYEQYF
J: TRBJ2-1; V: TRBV4-1; size: NA; CDR3: CASSQEASGYNEQFF
J: TRBJ2-1; V: TRBV5-1; size: NA; CDR3: CASSSTKEQFF
J: TRBJ2-7; V: TRBV3-1; size: medium-sized; CDR3: CASSQERQGIFSYEQYF
J: TRBJ1-5; V: TRBV3-1; size: NA; CDR3: CASSQGQGVQPQHF
J: TRBJ2-7; V: TRBV28; size: NA; CDR3: CASWGKDRGFHEQYF
J: TRBJ2-7; V: TRBV19; size: NA; CDR3: CASSRAGQTYEQYF
J: TRBJ2-1; V: TRBV25-1; size: NA; CDR3: CASGTGTIEQFF
J: TRBJ2-7; V: TRBV20-1; size: NA; CDR3: CSARGTSGGGYEQYF
J: TRBJ2-7; V: TRBV20-1; size: NA; CDR3: CSARRRTRPTYEQYF